This entry lists 30 T cell receptor beta chains sequenced from one sample in a study of T cell repertoires in cytomegalovirus infection. One entry per CDR3 protein results from TCRdb running MiXCR on the reads. The table shows hundreds of thousands of distinct CDR3 sequences, with 6% to 8% occurring only once. Sequenced material: PBMCs. The receptor set was obtained from a human donor in good health (CMV status not recorded). Some clones in this sample may be carry-over from other donors' samples.

At least ten counts were recorded for this clonotype. The rearrangement joins TRBV9 to TRBJ2-1; 13 nucleotides align to TRBD2. The V segment lost 4 bases and the J segment 5 bases; nucleotides outside the gene matches: 6. The CDR3 sequence is 16 residues long. CDR1 and CDR2 from the germline V gene are SGDLS and YYNGEE. CDR3 amino acids: CASSPQGLAGDNEQFF. CDR3 bases: TGTGCCAGCAGCCCTCAAGGACTAGCGGGAGACAATGAGCAGTTCTTC.

This clonotype was observed many times. The chain employs TRBV7-2 and TRBJ1-4, with D possibly TRBD1 on 6 matching bases. Trimming removed 1 base from V and 7 bases from J, with 13 bases in between. The CDR3 is 15 amino acids. The germline V gene encodes CDR1 SGHTA and CDR2 FQGNSA. The CDR3 loop reads CASSLGGAIGEKLFF. The CDR3 coding sequence is TGTGCCAGCAGCTTAGGGGGGGCAATTGGTGAAAAACTGTTTTTT.

This clonotype was observed at least ten times. The gene calls are TRBV7-9 and TRBJ2-1; D uncertain. Germline-derived CDR1 and CDR2 are SEHNR and FQNEAQ (reference sequence). CDR3 length: 12 amino acids. The V end lost 10 bases, the J end lost 8 bases, and 15 bases lay between the germline ends. The CDR3 nucleotides read TGTGCCACAAATGGGGTATCTGATGAGCAGTTCTTC. It specifies CATNGVSDEQFF.

The sample holds many counts of this clonotype. This chain joins TRBV6-1 and TRBJ2-3; 7 bases line up with TRBD2. From germline, CDR1 is MNHNS and CDR2 SASEGT. This CDR3 spans 14 amino acids. Unmatched junction bases numbered 10, after V lost 7 bases and J lost 6 bases. CDR3 bases: TGTGCCAGCATTGAGCGGGACGTAGGGGATACGCAGTATTTT. Translated, it gives CASIERDVGDTQYF.

This clonotype came up many times. The gene calls are TRBV7-2 and TRBJ2-7, with D unresolved. Germline CDR1 is SGHTA and CDR2 is FQGNSA. The CDR3 runs to 11 residues. Trimming left V 5 bases short and J 1 base short, with 3 bases between. The CDR3 protein is CASSASYEQYF. The CDR3 nucleotides are TGTGCCAGCAGCGCGTCCTACGAGCAGTACTTC.

This clonotype has a count of ten or more. This sequence joins TRBV20-1 and TRBJ2-1; maybe TRBD1 (6 bases). The germline gives CDR1 DFQATT, CDR2 SNEGSKA (reference sequence). The germline V and J ends were trimmed by 5 bases and 2 bases, with 13 bases remaining between them. The CDR3 totals 14 residues. This CDR3 reads CSAPSAGAYNEQFF. CDR3 nucleotides: TGCAGTGCTCCATCGGCAGGGGCCTACAATGAGCAGTTCTTC.

The chain uses TRBV6-2 or TRBV6-3 and TRBJ2-7, with no clear D. CDR3 length: 14 residues. Deletions cut 0 bases from V and 1 base from J, with 7 bases between. The V gene's germline CDR1 is MNHEY and CDR2 SVGEGT. This chain's CDR3 is CASSYSKVSYEQYF. Written as DNA, the CDR3 is TGTGCCAGCAGTTACTCGAAGGTTTCCTACGAGCAGTACTTC.

This clonotype showed up just a few times. The J gene is TRBJ2-1, the V gene TRBV5-1, with a tentative D call TRBD1 (6 bases). CDR1 and CDR2 (germline): SGHRS, YFSETQ. V gave up 3 bases and J gave up 2 bases, with 12 bases separating them. This CDR3 spans 15 amino acids. CDR3 in DNA: TGCGCCAGCAGCTCCCGACAGGCCGCCTACAATGAGCAGTTCTTC. This encodes CASSSRQAAYNEQFF.

Ten or more counts support this clonotype. V gene TRBV14 combines with J gene TRBJ2-3, with D possibly matching TRBD1 (5 bases). V dropped 2 bases and J dropped 6 bases, with 18 bases sitting between them. CDR3 length: 16 amino acids. Germline V gene lookup returns CDR1 SGHDN and CDR2 FVKESK. CDR3 sequence reads: CASSQLDRRPTDTQYF. The CDR3 DNA reads as TGTGCCAGCAGCCAACTCGACAGACGTCCCACCGATACGCAGTATTTT.

This clonotype was seen many times. The chain employs TRBV6-4 and TRBJ2-3, with D tentatively TRBD2 (6 bases). The CDR3 sequence is 14 residues long. In germline, CDR1 is MRHNA, CDR2 SNTAGT. The V end lost 8 bases, the J end lost 3 bases, and 15 bases lay between the germline ends. Here the CDR3 DNA reads TGTGCCAGCTCCTTCGGCGGGGAAACAGATACGCAGTATTTT. Translation gives CASSFGGETDTQYF.

CDR3 nucleotides: TGCAGTGCTAACCACTACGAGCAGTACTTC. This sequence encodes CSANHYEQYF. The V call is TRBV20-1, the J call TRBJ2-7, with D unclear. Between the trimmed V and J ends, which lost 4 bases and 3 bases, there was a span of 4 bases. There are 10 residues in the CDR3. CDR1 and CDR2 from the germline V gene are DFQATT and SNEGSKA (reference sequence).

This clonotype was seen repeatedly, ten times or more. The chain has TRBV20-1 and TRBJ1-1, with D possibly matching TRBD1 (6 bases). The CDR3 is 13 amino acids. Germline-derived CDR1 and CDR2 are DFQATT and SNEGSKA (reference sequence). V gave up 2 bases and J gave up 3 bases, with 10 bases separating them. The CDR3 coding sequence is TGCAGTGCTAGATTGGAGGGGGACACTGAAGCTTTCTTT. Its translation is CSARLEGDTEAFF.

The table lists this clonotype with many counts. V and J are TRBV3-1 and TRBJ2-6, with a tentative D call TRBD1 (5 bases). CDR1 is LGHDT, CDR2 YNNKEL, per germline (reference sequence). Trimming removed 2 bases at V and 2 bases at J, with 10 bases between. CDR3 size: 16 residues. The CDR3 nucleotides read TGTGCCAGCAGCCAACAGGGTGGGACTGGGGCCAACGTCCTGACTTTC. Protein: CASSQQGGTGANVLTF.

This chain links TRBV2 with TRBJ2-7; TRBD1 aligns across 10 bases. V shed 4 bases and J 6 bases; nucleotides not matched to a gene: 0. The CDR3 spans 12 residues. Germline CDR1 is SNHLY and CDR2 is FYNNEI. CDR3 in DNA: TGTGCCAGCAGTGGGGACAGGGGCGAGCAGTACTTC. This gives the protein CASSGDRGEQYF.

This clonotype was seen ten or more times. The rearrangement links TRBV7-2 to TRBJ1-1; weak D call: TRBD1 (5 bases). Trimming took off 5 bases at V and 5 bases at J, with 12 bases between the two ends. This CDR3 is 13 amino acids long. Germline V gene sequence: CDR1 SGHTA, CDR2 FQGNSA. The chain's CDR3 is CASSRDSWTEAFF. In DNA form, the CDR3 reads TGTGCCAGCAGCCGAGACAGTTGGACTGAAGCTTTCTTT.

This clonotype was seen ten or more times. The chain joins TRBV6-5 to TRBJ1-2; D is undetermined. CDR3 length: 12 residues. Deletions cut 0 bases from V and 4 bases from J, with 3 bases between. Germline CDR1 MNHEY, CDR2 SVGAGI. The CDR3 here is CASSYSGYGYTF. The DNA for the CDR3 is TGTGCCAGCAGTTACTCGGGCTATGGCTACACCTTC.

This clonotype showed up many times. CDR3 loop: CAISVGGLNTEAFF. Here the CDR3 DNA reads TGTGCCATCAGTGTGGGGGGATTGAACACTGAAGCTTTCTTT. The V call is TRBV10-3, the J call TRBJ1-1, with D possibly matching TRBD1 (5 bases). The CDR3 has 14 residues. Trimming cost V 4 bases and J 0 bases, with 9 bases left between them. In germline, CDR1 is ENHRY, CDR2 SYGVKD.

This clonotype has at least ten counts. The chain couples TRBV18 to TRBJ2-1; D tentatively reads TRBD1 or TRBD2 (6 bases each). The CDR3 is made up of 16 amino acids. V dropped 4 bases and J dropped 7 bases, with 20 bases sitting between them. CDR1 KGHSH and CDR2 LQKENI come from the germline V gene. CDR3 protein: CASSRESGAMGNEQFF. The CDR3 region has the DNA TGTGCCAGCTCACGTGAATCGGGGGCAATGGGTAATGAGCAGTTCTTC.

The V call is TRBV9, the J call TRBJ2-5; TRBD2 agrees at 14 bases. Per the germline V gene, CDR1 is SGDLS and CDR2 is YYNGEE. CDR3 length: 17 amino acids. J was trimmed by 2 bases and V by 0 bases; bases with no gene match: 3. The CDR3 nucleotides read TGTGCCAGCAGCGTAGGGGGACTAGCGGGAGCACAAGAGACCCAGTACTTC. Amino acid sequence: CASSVGGLAGAQETQYF.

The V gene is TRBV5-1, the J gene TRBJ2-7; D unclear. The germline CDR1 and CDR2 sequences are SGHRS and YFSETQ. The V gene lost 0 bases and the J gene lost 2 bases, with 9 bases spanning the gap. The CDR3 is made up of 14 amino acids. The CDR3, as DNA: TGCGCCAGCAGCTTGGAAGCGCACGCCTACGAGCAGTACTTC. This encodes CASSLEAHAYEQYF.

There are many counts of this clonotype. The rearrangement joins TRBV7-2 to TRBJ1-2; no firm D call. This CDR3 region has 13 residues. Germline-derived CDR1 and CDR2 are SGHTA and FQGNSA. V was pared by 5 bases and J by 4 bases, with 11 bases between. Here the CDR3 reads CASSASHFYGYTF. CDR3 bases: TGTGCCAGCAGCGCGTCACATTTCTATGGCTACACCTTC.

This clonotype was counted many times. The CDR3 is CASSSQGLAEGWEQYF. In DNA, the CDR3 is TGTGCCAGCAGCTCCCAGGGACTAGCTGAAGGGTGGGAGCAGTACTTC. V gene TRBV7-2 combines with J gene TRBJ2-7; 9 nucleotides match TRBD2. Per germline, CDR1 SGHTA and CDR2 FQGNSA. The CDR3 sequence is 16 residues long. V lost 4 bases, J lost 7 bases, and 14 bases stayed unmatched.

This clonotype was seen ten or more times. The genes are TRBV7-2 and TRBJ1-2; 9 nucleotides align to TRBD1. Trimming cost V 2 bases and J 6 bases; bases outside gene matches: 1. CDR1 and CDR2 from the germline V gene are SGHTA and FQGNSA. This CDR3 has 13 amino acids. CDR3 in DNA: TGTGCCAGCAGCTTACGGACAGGGGATGGCTACACCTTC. This encodes CASSLRTGDGYTF. The entire variable domain, with the rest obtained from reference TRBV7-2 and TRBJ1-2, is as follows: GAGVSQSPSNKVTEKGKDVELRCDPISGHTALYWYRQSLGQGLEFLIYFQGNSAPDKSGLPSDRFSAERTGGSVSTLTIQRTQQEDSAVYLCASSLRTGDGYTFGSGTRLTVV.

This clonotype was seen repeatedly, ten times or more. The V and J genes are TRBV10-3 and TRBJ1-6, with D unclear. This CDR3 has 14 amino acids. The germline V gene encodes CDR1 ENHRY and CDR2 SYGVKD. Trimming took off 6 bases at V and 8 bases at J, with 14 bases between the two ends. This CDR3 is CAIRPQLKDSPLHF. The CDR3 DNA reads as TGTGCCATCAGACCTCAGCTGAAAGATTCACCCCTCCACTTT.

In this sample, this clonotype turned up many times. The chain has TRBV28 and TRBJ1-1, with D uncertain. From germline, CDR1 is MDHEN and CDR2 SYDVKM. The V end lost 5 bases, the J end lost 2 bases, and 12 bases lay between the germline ends. CDR3 size: 14 residues. This CDR3 reads CASSPPPPNTEAFF. The CDR3 bases are TGTGCCAGCAGTCCCCCGCCACCTAACACTGAAGCTTTCTTT.

There are many counts of this clonotype. This chain connects TRBV6-2 or TRBV6-3 to TRBJ1-5; D is unresolved. Germline loops: CDR1 MNHEY, CDR2 SVGEGT. The germline V and J ends were trimmed by 6 bases and 7 bases, with 22 bases remaining between them. The CDR3 is 16 residues long. DNA for the CDR3: TGTGCCAGCAGAAACCGGGAAGGTGATGGGAAACAGCCCCAGCATTTT. It encodes CASRNREGDGKQPQHF.

The sample holds many counts of this clonotype. The V and J genes are TRBV7-9 and TRBJ2-1; TRBD2 matches 7 bases. Germline V gene lookup returns CDR1 SEHNR and CDR2 FQNEAQ (reference sequence). CDR3 length equals 14 residues. V shed 7 bases, J shed 1 base, and the junction held 4 bases outside the gene matches. The CDR3: CASMGLLSYNEQFF. The CDR3 nucleotides are TGTGCCAGCATGGGACTACTATCCTACAATGAGCAGTTCTTC.

In its sample, this clonotype was seen many times. The genes are TRBV4-2 and TRBJ1-6, with TRBD1 matching over 9 bases. This CDR3 region has 15 residues. V trimming: 3 bases; J trimming: 13 bases; junction bases outside the gene matches: 10. Germline V CDR1 and CDR2: LGHNA, YNFKEQ. CDR3 DNA sequence: TGTGCCAGCAGCCAGATAGGGACAGGGCGTCGCCCCCTCCACTTT. Translating it yields CASSQIGTGRRPLHF.

This clonotype was counted ten times or more. This chain joins TRBV25-1 and TRBJ1-1; 10 bases line up with TRBD1. The V gene end was trimmed by 2 bases and the J gene end by 9 bases; junction bases not matched to a gene: 6. There are 14 residues in the CDR3. The germline CDR1 and CDR2 sequences are MGHDK and SYGVNS. CDR3 coding DNA: TGTGCCAGCAGTGAAGGGACAGGGGCCATGAAAGCTTTCTTT. As protein: CASSEGTGAMKAFF.

The sample holds many counts of this clonotype. The gene calls are TRBV14 and TRBJ2-3, with TRBD1 as a possible D gene (5 bases). The CDR3 runs to 16 residues. Germline CDR1 reads SGHDN; CDR2 reads FVKESK. V lost 0 bases to trimming and J lost 0 bases, with 10 bases between them. The CDR3 DNA reads as TGTGCCAGCAGCCAAGATCGGACACATAGCACAGATACGCAGTATTTT. It translates to CASSQDRTHSTDTQYF.